The clone carrying this T cell receptor (beta chain) was counted only a few times. Its specificity is unknown. The record originates from a study of early T cells in non-severe SARS-CoV-2 infection. Study details: Bulk RNA from unsorted whole blood was sequenced; chains were unpaired. The study, taken as a whole, reports: The study's VDJdb matching favored anti-spike CD8 responses and missed private and CD4 specificities.

The protocol attached unique molecular identifiers to individual cDNA molecules. TCRdb reprocessed the 5' RACE reads with MiXCR, giving one entry per CDR3 protein. This sample carries over 50,000 distinct CDR3 sequences, 14% to 15% of them seen once, and the ten largest clones take about 9.1%. Germline V gene data show CDR1 as MDHEN and CDR2 as SYDVKM. V dropped 4 bases and J dropped 0 bases, with 19 bases sitting between them. CDR3 length equals 18 residues. V usage is TRBV28 and J usage is TRBJ2-4; D not resolved. The sequenced sample was whole blood, obtained at baseline. This clonotype originated in an adult who was a healthcare worker with PCR-confirmed SARS-CoV-2 infection or an uninfected control (not recorded which). The CDR3 DNA sequence: TGTGCCAGCAGTTCCCTTCGGATGGGAAGCCTAGCCAAAAACATTCAGTACTTC. Translating gives CASSSLRMGSLAKNIQYF.